This entry lists 18 T cell receptor beta chains sequenced from one sample in a study of shared clonotypes between healthy human individuals. Sequencing was performed with immunoSEQ multiplex PCR; in TCRdb, only in-frame clones are kept and a portion is missing. This table holds hundreds of thousands of clones, 90% to 96% found once. The sample was naive CD4+ T cells sorted from blood. This sample's subset: CD45RA+ positively selected. The receptors derive from a woman under 40 in good health.

CDR3 nucleotides: TGTGCCAGCCGTTCCGGCGCAGAGGGATCGCTTGGCTACACCTTC. Its translation: CASRSGAEGSLGYTF. The V and J genes are TRBV27 and TRBJ1-2, with D uncertain. The CDR3 consists of 15 residues. Germline-derived CDR1 and CDR2 are MNHEY and SMNVEV (reference sequence). V was cut by 8 bases and J by 7 bases, with 23 bases left in between.

V is TRBV28 and J is TRBJ2-7; TRBD2 agrees at 8 bases. This CDR3 spans 14 amino acids. V lost 7 bases and J lost 2; bases outside the gene matches: 7. Germline CDR1 is MDHEN and CDR2 is SYDVKM. CDR3 DNA sequence: TGTGCCAGCACTAATAGCGGGGAACCCTACGAGCAGTACTTC. The encoded protein is CASTNSGEPYEQYF. The variable domain in full, completed from reference TRBV28 and TRBJ2-7, reads DVKVTQSSRYLVKRTGEKVFLECVQDMDHENMFWYRQDPGLGLRLIYFSYDVKMKEKGDIPEGYSVSREKKERFSLILESASTNQTSMYLCASTNSGEPYEQYFGPGTRLTVT.

The J gene is TRBJ1-1, the V gene TRBV28, with D unclear. Germline-derived CDR1 and CDR2 are MDHEN and SYDVKM. The CDR3 spans 12 residues. Trimming removed 5 bases from V and 3 bases from J, with 7 bases in between. The CDR3 here is CASSPPHTEAFF. For the CDR3, the DNA is TGTGCCAGCAGTCCCCCCCACACTGAAGCTTTCTTT.

V and J are TRBV4-2 and TRBJ2-3, with TRBD1 identical over 8 bases. Losses at the gene ends were 2 bases for V and 2 bases for J; bases not matched to a gene: 3. The germline CDR1 and CDR2 sequences are LGHNA and YNFKEQ. This CDR3 is built from 15 residues. CDR3 DNA sequence: TGTGCCAGCAGCCAACGGGACAGGTCCACAGATACGCAGTATTTT. This sequence encodes CASSQRDRSTDTQYF.

The chain has TRBV9 and TRBJ2-1; TRBD2 matches at 14 bases. Germline V gene sequence: CDR1 SGDLS, CDR2 YYNGEE. The CDR3 covers 16 residues. The junction had 2 bases not matched to a gene; V was cut back by 3 bases and J by 3 bases. The CDR3 coding sequence is TGTGCCAGCAGCGAGGGACTAGCGGGAGTCTACAATGAGCAGTTCTTC. This codes for CASSEGLAGVYNEQFF.

This clone was seen once. The CDR3 here is CASSGTDSSLYNEQFF. CDR3 DNA sequence: TGCGCCAGCAGCGGGACGGACTCCTCCCTTTACAATGAGCAGTTCTTC. The chain employs TRBV5-1 and TRBJ2-1; tentatively, D is TRBD1 or TRBD2 (5 bases each). CDR3 size: 16 residues. Trimming removed 4 bases from V and 4 bases from J, with 18 bases in between. Germline CDR1 and CDR2: SGHRS and YFSETQ.

The chain joins TRBV28 to TRBJ1-6; D uncertain. The CDR3 is 14 amino acids. CDR1 MDHEN and CDR2 SYDVKM come from the germline V gene. Trimming took off 4 bases at V and 7 bases at J, with 11 bases between the two ends. DNA of the CDR3: TGTGCCAGCAGTTCGTGGCAGGCGAATTCACCCCTCCACTTT. It yields the protein CASSSWQANSPLHF.

J is TRBJ1-2 and V is TRBV18; 7 nucleotides agree with TRBD1. V lost 3 bases, J lost 4 bases, and 5 bases stayed unmatched. This CDR3 is 14 amino acids long. Per the germline V gene, CDR1 is KGHSH and CDR2 is LQKENI. This chain's CDR3 is CASSPGQSIYGYTF. CDR3 in DNA: TGTGCCAGCTCACCGGGACAGTCTATCTATGGCTACACCTTC.

In nucleotides, the CDR3 is TGTGCCAGCAGCTTAGAGTCTAGCGGGAGAAATGAGCAGTTCTTC. Protein product: CASSLESSGRNEQFF. This rearrangement joins TRBV7-2 to TRBJ2-1, with 10 bases identical to TRBD2. The CDR3 is 15 amino acids. Germline CDR1 is SGHTA and CDR2 is FQGNSA. Unmatched junction bases numbered 4, after V lost 1 base and J lost 7 bases.

The V gene is TRBV6-6, the J gene TRBJ2-7, with D possibly being TRBD1 (6 bases). The CDR3 covers 16 residues. Germline CDR1 reads MNHNY; CDR2 reads SVGAGI (reference sequence). Trimming pared 7 bases from V and 4 bases from J, leaving 23 bases between. CDR3 nucleotides: TGTGCCAGCATGCGAAACCCGGGACAAGAATTTTACGAGCAGTACTTC. This encodes CASMRNPGQEFYEQYF.

The V and J genes are TRBV11-3 and TRBJ1-5, with D possibly TRBD1 on 5 matching bases. Trimming shortened V by 7 bases and J by 6 bases, and 16 bases separated the two germline ends. There are 14 residues in the CDR3. The germline CDR1 and CDR2 sequences are SGHNT and YENEEA. For the CDR3, the DNA is TGTGCCAGCACCAAAGTGGGGCAGGGTCAGCCCCAGCATTTT. Its translation is CASTKVGQGQPQHF.

This clone was found once. The chain carries TRBV9 and TRBJ2-1; D not resolved. The V and J ends lost 4 bases and 8 bases respectively, with 10 bases between them. Germline CDR1 and CDR2: SGDLS and YYNGEE. The CDR3 consists of 12 residues. The CDR3 DNA sequence: TGTGCCAGCAGCCAAAATACTGATGAGCAGTTCTTC. Translating gives CASSQNTDEQFF.

The chain recombines TRBV5-1 with TRBJ1-1; D unclear. V lost 4 bases, J lost 3 bases, and 10 bases lay in between. From germline, CDR1 is SGHRS and CDR2 YFSETQ. This CDR3 spans 13 amino acids. The CDR3 DNA reads as TGCGCCAGCAGCACTAGTGGGTACACTGAAGCTTTCTTT. This gives the protein CASSTSGYTEAFF.

The chain combines TRBV28 with TRBJ2-2; 13 nucleotides line up with TRBD2. Germline values: CDR1 MDHEN, CDR2 SYDVKM. The CDR3 extends over 17 amino acids. The V segment lost 5 bases and the J segment 8 bases; nucleotides outside the gene matches: 11. CDR3 sequence (DNA): TGTGCCAGCAGTGTAAGAGCCGGGACTAGCGGGACTGGGGAGCTGTTTTTT. It translates to CASSVRAGTSGTGELFF.

This chain uses TRBV28 with TRBJ2-7, with a possible D match to TRBD2 (5 bases). The V gene's germline CDR1 is MDHEN and CDR2 SYDVKM. V was trimmed by 2 bases and J by 2 bases, leaving 10 bases between them. The CDR3 runs 14 residues. The chain's CDR3 is CASSLTSLTYEQYF. Written as DNA, the CDR3 is TGTGCCAGCAGTTTAACTAGTCTAACCTACGAGCAGTACTTC.

The chain is built from TRBV19 and TRBJ2-1, with TRBD2 matching over 7 bases. The junction had 5 bases not matched to a gene; V was cut back by 3 bases and J by 3 bases. From germline, CDR1 is LNHDA and CDR2 SQIVND (reference sequence). CDR3 size: 15 residues. CDR3 loop: CASSMASGDYNEQFF. In nucleotides, the CDR3 is TGTGCCAGTAGTATGGCTAGCGGTGACTACAATGAGCAGTTCTTC.

This chain links TRBV5-6 with TRBJ1-5, with TRBD1 as a possible D gene (6 bases). The V gene's germline CDR1 is SGHDT and CDR2 YYEEEE. There are 14 residues in the CDR3. V lost 4 bases and J 5 bases, leaving 13 bases between the germline ends. The CDR3 DNA reads TGTGCCAGCAGCCGAGGACAGCTCTATCAGCCCCAGCATTTT. It is translated as CASSRGQLYQPQHF.

This chain links TRBV2 with TRBJ2-7, with D possibly TRBD2 on 6 matching bases. There are 12 residues in the CDR3. Germline loops: CDR1 SNHLY, CDR2 FYNNEI. The V gene lost 11 bases and the J gene lost 5 bases, with 16 bases spanning the gap. The CDR3 region is CAAGLINNEQYF. The CDR3, as DNA: TGTGCCGCGGGGCTAATTAACAACGAGCAGTACTTC.